This T cell receptor beta chain was documented in a study of blood T cell repertoires in COVID-19 (TCRdb year 2020). For the study in its entirety: Samples covering the acute and convalescent phases of COVID-19 were provided by collaborators in the United States, Italy and Spain. The prospective study material was composed of cDNA or gDNA derived from T cells, B-cell-depleted T cells, or PBMCs. Subjects who had been exposed to COVID-19, were actively infected with it, or had recovered from it provided the deeply sampled blood TCRbeta repertoires that made up the dataset. A freely available public database, intended as a resource for researchers studying the immune response to SARS-CoV-2, is where the repertoires were released. The samples were drawn from the first 160 participants of the ongoing ImmuneRACE study and from some 1,300 subjects provided by 6 global collaborators. Nearly every sample came with metadata listing a de-identified subject ID, COVID-19 status, age in years and sex. HLA class I and class II types, where available, came from metadata supplied by the sample provider rather than from assay-based typing. Points the paper makes about the study in general: The amount of clinical and demographic metadata varied by source and participant and was provided uncurated.

TCRbeta CDR3 regions were amplified from genomic DNA using the immunoSEQ Assay, a bias-controlled multiplex PCR. On the authors' methods: Nucleated cell counts per sample were estimated from amplification of reference gene primers within the assay. Sequence reads were collapsed and filtered to measure the absolute abundance of every unique TCRbeta CDR3 rearrangement. Productive Simpson clonality was computed per sample as the square root of Simpson's diversity index over productive rearrangements. Not all clones reach the TCRdb copy of this immuneACCESS table, which keeps in-frame sequences only. Checked studies attribute under half of the gap to unresolved V genes and leave the rest unexplained. V and J calls plus clone size are reproduced from that table; the DNA served to infer D and trimming. The sample includes tens of thousands of clones, with around 78% observed a single time. 14% to 15% of the sample is in the top ten clones.

For this clone: The clone's antigen remains unknown. The record has no base qualities; no much larger clone is one base away.

Inclusive of the bounding cysteine and phenylalanine, the CDR3 is 14 residues long. The CDR3 DNA has 42 bases and is translated from base 1. Reading the germline V gene gives CDR1 SGDLS and CDR2 YYNGEE. V loses 2 bases at its end and J loses 3 bases; junction bases beyond the gene matches: 5. The collaborating institutions used their own protocols to collect whole blood in K2EDTA tubes. For TCRbeta analysis, collaborator samples were shipped as frozen whole blood, as isolated PBMCs, or as DNA extracted from either sample type. The chain is encoded by TRBV9 joined to TRBJ2-7; 7 bases in between match TRBD2. Input material: peripheral blood. This TCR was recovered from a human donor with active or convalescent COVID-19. The donor label of this sample is uncertain. The CDR3 amino acid sequence is: CASSVGGGFYEQYF. The DNA sequence is given as TGTGCCAGCAGCGTTGGGGGAGGGTTCTACGAGCAGTACTTC.